This T cell receptor (beta chain) is drawn from a study of T cell clonality in common variable immunodeficiency. Diagnosis required reduced IgG, IgA and/or IgM with specific antibody deficiency. Libraries were prepared by immunoSEQ multiplex PCR; TCRdb keeps only in-frame clonotypes and omits some of them. The sample shows fewer than 35,000 clones, none of them appearing just once. CDR3 size: 15 residues. The V gene's germline CDR1 is SGHDN and CDR2 FVKESK. Trimming at V came to 4 bases and at J to 4 bases, leaving 6 bases not matched to a gene. Findings of the study overall: TCRbeta clonality was increased in CVID versus healthy controls. Fewer deletions and N-nucleotide insertions were reportedly seen in common variable immunodeficiency TCR beta sequences.

This clone was recorded a few times. Its antigen is currently unknown. The CDR3 is cut off 3 residues early in the read; its end comes from the germline J gene. The sample consisted of peripheral blood mononuclear cells. The sequence was collected from a human donor with common variable immunodeficiency. The chain couples TRBV14 to TRBJ2-7; 11 nucleotides agree with TRBD1. The covered CDR3 bases are TGTGCCAGCAGCCTGGGACAGGGGGTGTATTACGAG. This gives the protein CASSLGQGVYYE. The complete CDR3 reads CASSLGQGVYYEQYF.